Below are 12 T cell receptor beta chains sequenced from a single sample in a study of blood T cell repertoires in COVID-19. The repertoire was sequenced with immunoSEQ multiplex PCR; TCRdb's copy has only in-frame clones and lacks some. The repertoire holds 85,000 to 90,000 clones, with less than 95% as singletons. The sample consisted of peripheral blood. Receptor source: a human donor with active COVID-19. The donor label of this sample is uncertain.

The chain joins TRBV7-2 to TRBJ2-7, with TRBD2 matching 15 bases. V trimming: 4 bases; J trimming: 3 bases; junction bases outside the gene matches: 4. Germline CDR1 and CDR2: SGHTA and FQGNSA. The CDR3 consists of 16 residues. CDR3 sequence (DNA): TGTGCCAGCAGCTCGAGGACTAGCGGGGGGGTCTACGAGCAGTACTTC. Protein sequence: CASSSRTSGGVYEQYF. The whole variable domain, filled in from reference TRBV7-2 and TRBJ2-7, reads GAGVSQSPSNKVTEKGKDVELRCDPISGHTALYWYRQSLGQGLEFLIYFQGNSAPDKSGLPSDRFSAERTGGSVSTLTIQRTQQEDSAVYLCASSSRTSGGVYEQYFGPGTRLTVT.

The chain carries TRBV13 and TRBJ1-1, with TRBD1 matching over 8 bases. J lost 4 bases, V lost 6 bases, and 4 bases had no gene match. CDR3 size: 13 residues. CDR1 and CDR2 (germline): PRHDT, FYEKMQ (reference sequence). CDR3 loop: CASRTGVGTEAFF. In nucleotides, the CDR3 is TGTGCCAGCAGGACAGGGGTGGGCACTGAAGCTTTCTTT.

CDR3 nucleotides: TGTGCCAGTAGTATGTCCCGGACAGGGGACTATGGCTACACCTTC. It specifies CASSMSRTGDYGYTF. V is TRBV19 and J is TRBJ1-2; 9 nucleotides align to TRBD1. CDR3 length: 15 amino acids. V was clipped by 3 bases and J by 3 bases; unmatched bases: 5. Germline V gene lookup returns CDR1 LNHDA and CDR2 SQIVND (reference sequence).

As concerns this clone: The junction departs from germline at one end; a sequencing error may be responsible. The chain links TRBV6-6 to TRBJ1-1, with a tentative D call TRBD1 (6 bases). CDR1 is MNHNY, CDR2 SVGAGI, per germline (reference sequence). The CDR3 has 14 residues. DNA for the CDR3: TGTGCCAGCAGTTCGCCTCAGGGGAACCCTGAAGCTTTCTTT. It encodes CASSSPQGNPEAFF.

As to this clone: The same CDR3 also results from other DNA sequences found in this sample. The J gene is TRBJ1-1, the V gene TRBV5-8; D gene unclear. In germline, CDR1 is SGHTS, CDR2 YDEGEE. Trimming cost V 0 bases and J 2 bases, with 5 bases left between them. The CDR3 runs to 13 residues. CDR3: CASSLDRNTEAFF. The CDR3 DNA follows: TGTGCCAGCAGCTTGGACAGAAACACTGAAGCTTTCTTT.

This rearrangement joins TRBV5-1 to TRBJ2-7; TRBD2 aligns across 11 bases. The CDR3 runs to 16 residues. Unmatched junction bases numbered 10, after V lost 3 bases and J lost 5 bases. CDR1 and CDR2 (germline): SGHRS, YFSETQ. CDR3 coding DNA: TGCGCCAGCAGCTCCCTAATACTAGCGGGGGACCACGAGCAGTACTTC. Encoded protein: CASSSLILAGDHEQYF.

The CDR3 here is CASSSPGGDAGELFF. DNA of the CDR3: TGTGCCAGCAGCTCCCCAGGGGGCGACGCCGGGGAGCTGTTTTTT. This chain connects TRBV7-3 to TRBJ2-2; the match to TRBD1 covers 8 bases. The junction had 7 bases not matched to a gene; V was cut back by 4 bases and J by 6 bases. In germline, CDR1 is SGHTA, CDR2 FQGTGA. The CDR3 loop spans 15 amino acids.

V is TRBV5-4 and J is TRBJ2-2; 9 positions match TRBD1. The V segment lost 4 bases and the J segment 3 bases; nucleotides outside the gene matches: 10. Germline-derived CDR1 and CDR2 are SGHNT and YYREEE (reference sequence). There are 17 residues in the CDR3. CDR3 region: CASSPSRDRVDTGELFF. In nucleotides, the CDR3 is TGTGCCAGCAGCCCGTCCCGGGACAGGGTTGACACCGGGGAGCTGTTTTTT.

This clone was detected only once. The chain combines TRBV7-2 with TRBJ2-1; 7 bases line up with TRBD2. With V trimmed by 4 bases and J by 0 bases, 3 bases remained unmatched. This CDR3 is 15 amino acids long. Germline V gives CDR1 SGHTA, CDR2 FQGNSA. In nucleotides, the CDR3 is TGTGCCAGCAGCTACGGGGGGAGCTCCTACAATGAGCAGTTCTTC. Protein sequence: CASSYGGSSYNEQFF.

This clone has only one observation. This chain uses TRBV19 with TRBJ2-5, with 10 bases fitting TRBD2. There are 15 residues in the CDR3. The ends lost 5 bases at V and 1 base at J; junction bases unmatched: 4. Germline V gene lookup returns CDR1 LNHDA and CDR2 SQIVND (reference sequence). The CDR3: CASSPQRGGQETQYF. CDR3 nucleotides: TGTGCCAGTAGTCCCCAGCGGGGGGGCCAAGAGACCCAGTACTTC.

The chain carries TRBV7-2 and TRBJ2-1, with D possibly being TRBD2 (6 bases). The CDR3 is 15 residues long. Germline V gives CDR1 SGHTA, CDR2 FQGNSA. V was shortened by 6 bases and J by 2 bases, with 14 bases between the two germline ends. The CDR3 DNA sequence: TGTGCCAGCAGTCCAGTCCCGGGGGCCTACAATGAGCAGTTCTTC. It specifies CASSPVPGAYNEQFF.

CDR3: CASSPDRYNSPLHF. The DNA of the CDR3 is TGCGCCAGCAGCCCTGACAGGTATAATTCACCCCTCCACTTT. V gene TRBV5-1 combines with J gene TRBJ1-6, with D possibly matching TRBD1 (6 bases). The CDR3 runs 14 residues. Trimming took 4 bases from V and 4 from J, leaving 9 bases between them. The germline V gene encodes CDR1 SGHRS and CDR2 YFSETQ. Combining the CDR3 with reference TRBV5-1 and TRBJ1-6 gives the whole variable domain KAGVTQTPRYLIKTRGQQVTLSCSPISGHRSVSWYQQTPGQGLQFLFEYFSETQRNKGNFPGRFSGRQFSNSRSEMNVSTLELGDSALYLCASSPDRYNSPLHFGNGTRLTVT.